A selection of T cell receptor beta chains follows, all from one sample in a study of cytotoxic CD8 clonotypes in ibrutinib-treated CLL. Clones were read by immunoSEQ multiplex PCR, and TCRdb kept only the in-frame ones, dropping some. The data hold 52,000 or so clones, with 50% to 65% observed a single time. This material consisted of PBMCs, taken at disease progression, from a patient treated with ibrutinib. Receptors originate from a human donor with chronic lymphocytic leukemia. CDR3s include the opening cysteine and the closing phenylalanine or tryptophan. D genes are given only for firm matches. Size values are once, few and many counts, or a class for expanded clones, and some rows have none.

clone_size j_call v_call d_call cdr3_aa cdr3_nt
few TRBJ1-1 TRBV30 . CAWSIGDWVNTEAFF TGTGCCTGGAGTATCGGCGATTGGGTGAACACTGAAGCTTTCTTT
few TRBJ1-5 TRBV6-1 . CASSEAGRLTHSNQPQHF TGTGCCAGCAGTGAAGCGGGCAGGCTTACTCATAGCAATCAGCCCCAGCATTTT
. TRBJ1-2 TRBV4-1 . CASSQGRGVSYGYTF TGCGCCAGCAGCCAAGGGAGGGGGGTGAGCTATGGCTACACCTTC
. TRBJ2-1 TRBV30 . CAWSVQAYNEQFF TGTGCCTGGAGTGTACAGGCTTACAATGAGCAGTTCTTC
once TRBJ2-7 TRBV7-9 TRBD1 CASSLAGQGREQYF TGTGCCAGCAGCTTAGCGGGACAGGGTCGGGAGCAGTACTTC
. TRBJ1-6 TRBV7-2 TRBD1 CASSSTGPKINSPLHF TGTGCCAGCAGCTCGACAGGGCCCAAAATCAATTCACCCCTCCACTTT
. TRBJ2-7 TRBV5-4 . CASSLWDQAYEQYF TGTGCCAGCAGCTTGTGGGACCAAGCCTACGAGCAGTACTTC
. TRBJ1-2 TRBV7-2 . CASSLDLIKGADYGYTF TGTGCCAGCAGCTTAGACCTCATCAAGGGCGCTGACTATGGCTACACCTTC
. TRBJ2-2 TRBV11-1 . CASSLFRELITGELFF TGTGCCAGCAGCTTATTTCGGGAGTTAATCACCGGGGAGCTGTTTTTT
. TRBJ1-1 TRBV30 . CAWSPPGRGTEAFF TGTGCCTGGAGTCCCCCGGGCCGCGGGACTGAAGCTTTCTTT
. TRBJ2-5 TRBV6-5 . CASSYVFRETQYF TGTGCCAGCAGTTACGTCTTTCGGGAGACCCAGTACTTC
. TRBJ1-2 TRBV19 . CASSIRDIYGYTF TGTGCCAGTAGTATACGGGACATCTATGGCTACACCTTC
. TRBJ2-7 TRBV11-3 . CASSLGREKPYEQYF TGTGCCAGCAGCTTAGGCAGGGAGAAACCCTACGAGCAGTACTTC
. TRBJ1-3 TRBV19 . CASSSRSLDTIYF TGTGCCAGTAGTTCAAGATCGCTAGACACCATATATTTT
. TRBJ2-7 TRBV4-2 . CASSQPYEQYF TGTGCCAGCAGCCAACCCTACGAGCAGTACTTC
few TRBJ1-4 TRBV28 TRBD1 CASSAGGWEKLFF TGTGCCAGCAGTGCAGGGGGTTGGGAAAAACTGTTTTTT
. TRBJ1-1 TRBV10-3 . CAISGQGGGTEAFF TGTGCCATCAGTGGCCAAGGAGGGGGCACTGAAGCTTTCTTT
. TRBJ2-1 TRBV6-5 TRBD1 CASRLGTGWTEQFF TGTGCCAGCAGACTTGGGACAGGGTGGACTGAGCAGTTCTTC
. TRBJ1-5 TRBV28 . CASSAPDPLFVVGEPQHF TGTGCCAGCAGTGCCCCGGACCCACTCTTTGTCGTCGGGGAGCCCCAGCATTTT
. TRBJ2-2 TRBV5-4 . CASSLVRTGELFF TGTGCCAGCAGCTTGGTTAGGACCGGGGAGCTGTTTTTT
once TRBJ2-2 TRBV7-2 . CASSRTELTGELFF TGTGCCAGCAGCAGGACAGAACTCACCGGGGAGCTGTTTTTT
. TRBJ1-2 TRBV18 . CASSPGSKNYGYTF TGTGCCAGCTCCCCCGGTTCAAAAAACTATGGCTACACCTTC
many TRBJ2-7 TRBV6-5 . CASTRRAGYDYEQYF TGTGCCAGCACCCGACGGGCCGGTTATGATTACGAGCAGTACTTC
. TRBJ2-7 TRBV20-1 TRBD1 CSAEQGGEQYF TGCAGTGCAGAACAGGGGGGCGAGCAGTACTTC
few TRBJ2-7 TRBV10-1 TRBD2 CASSVREPTYEQYF TGCGCCAGCAGTGTGCGGGAGCCCACCTACGAGCAGTACTTC
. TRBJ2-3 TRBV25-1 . CASSELKLAAGVRDTQYF TGTGCCAGCAGTGAATTGAAGTTGGCGGCAGGGGTAAGAGATACGCAGTATTTT
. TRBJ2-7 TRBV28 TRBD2 CASSSLGGSGLAGGYEQYF TGTGCCAGCAGCTCCCTCGGGGGCTCGGGACTAGCGGGAGGATACGAGCAGTACTTC
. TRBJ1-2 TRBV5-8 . CASSLGHYYGYTF TGTGCCAGCAGCTTAGGACATTACTATGGCTACACCTTC
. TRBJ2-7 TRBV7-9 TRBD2 CASSFGLTSGYEQYF TGTGCCAGCAGCTTCGGCCTGACTAGCGGCTACGAGCAGTACTTC
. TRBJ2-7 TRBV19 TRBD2 CASSMGGGISYEQYF TGTGCCAGTAGTATGGGCGGGGGAATCTCCTACGAGCAGTACTTC
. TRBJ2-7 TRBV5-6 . CASSLASYEQYF TGTGCCAGCAGCTTGGCCAGTTACGAGCAGTACTTC
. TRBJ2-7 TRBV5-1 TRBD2 CASSSWRGLAVREQYF TGCGCCAGCAGCTCCTGGAGGGGACTAGCTGTGCGCGAGCAGTACTTC
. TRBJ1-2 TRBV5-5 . CASTMMTQSQGYTF TGTGCCAGCACCATGATGACACAAAGTCAAGGCTACACCTTC
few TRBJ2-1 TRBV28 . CASSLWGRRFF TGTGCCAGCAGTTTATGGGGACGGCGGTTCTTC
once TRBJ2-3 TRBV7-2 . CASSMSTDTQYF TGTGCCAGCAGCATGAGCACAGATACGCAGTATTTT
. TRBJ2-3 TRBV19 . CASSTPGRTDTQYF TGTGCCAGTAGTACCCCGGGCCGTACAGATACGCAGTATTTT
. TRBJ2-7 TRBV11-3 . CASSLESGSSYEQYF TGTGCCAGCAGCTTAGAGTCAGGGAGTTCCTACGAGCAGTACTTC
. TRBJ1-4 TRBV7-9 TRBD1 CASSLARTGGEKLFF TGTGCCAGCAGCTTAGCCCGGACAGGCGGTGAAAAACTGTTTTTT
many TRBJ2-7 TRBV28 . CASSAPQPYEQYF TGTGCCAGCAGTGCCCCGCAGCCCTACGAGCAGTACTTC
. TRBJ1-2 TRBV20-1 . CSASERGGYTF TGCAGTGCTAGTGAAAGGGGTGGCTACACCTTC